The TCR beta chain described here comes from a study of blood T cell repertoires in COVID-19. The overall study: T cells, B-cell-depleted T cells, or PBMCs provided the cDNA or gDNA that served as material.

Enrolled through a virtual design, the participants were between 18 and 89 years of age and came from roughly 22 US areas. Participants' reported clinical history set cohort assignment. The germline V gene encodes CDR1 SEHNR and CDR2 FQNEAQ (reference sequence). This CDR3 is built from 14 residues. The junction had 4 bases not matched to a gene; V was cut back by 3 bases and J by 3 bases. Per the original data handling: Researchers report that nucleated cell counts were estimated from reference gene primer amplification. The protocol was immunoSEQ multiplex PCR, while the TCRdb copy is restricted to in-frame clones and leaves out a portion. The DNA was the basis for D and trimming; V, J and clone size are from that table. The sample has roughly 360,000 clones; around 87% are singletons.

The sequenced material came from PBMCs or T cells enriched from blood (not recorded which). The TCR comes from a man aged 30 to 45 who had recovered from COVID-19. The rearrangement links TRBV7-9 to TRBJ1-2; 7 bases line up with TRBD1. In DNA, the CDR3 is TGTGCCAGCAGCTTCGGGACAGATTACTATGGCTACACCTTC. Protein: CASSFGTDYYGYTF.